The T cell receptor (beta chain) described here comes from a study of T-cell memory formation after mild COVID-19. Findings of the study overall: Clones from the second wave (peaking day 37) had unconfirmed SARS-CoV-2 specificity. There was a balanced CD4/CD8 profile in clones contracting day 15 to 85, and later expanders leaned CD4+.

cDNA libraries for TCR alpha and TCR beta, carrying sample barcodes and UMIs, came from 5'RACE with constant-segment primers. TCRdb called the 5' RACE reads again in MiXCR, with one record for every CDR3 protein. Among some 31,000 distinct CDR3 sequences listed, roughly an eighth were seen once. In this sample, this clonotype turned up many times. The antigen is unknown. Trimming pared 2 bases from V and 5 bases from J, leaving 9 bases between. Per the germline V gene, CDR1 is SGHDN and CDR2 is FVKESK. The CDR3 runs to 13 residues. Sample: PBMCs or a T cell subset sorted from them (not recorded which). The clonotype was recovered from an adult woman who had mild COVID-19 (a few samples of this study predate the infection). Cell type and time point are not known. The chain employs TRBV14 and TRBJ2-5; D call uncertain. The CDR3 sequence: CASSQNIRETQYF. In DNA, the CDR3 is TGTGCCAGCAGCCAAAATATTCGGGAGACCCAGTACTTC.